This T cell receptor (beta chain) was observed in a study of cytomegalovirus exposure and HLA in healthy donors. Study-wide context: In an earlier analysis, approximately 120 million unique TCR beta sequences were found from approximately 170 million T cells.

Study-level results: Under in vitro conditions, a few CMV-associated chains were confirmed as specific for CMV antigens. A later analysis by the authors found several of the most significant clusters apparently linked to common viral pathogens.

As concerns this clone: Antigen: not known.

The PCR had 60 Vbeta and 13 Jbeta primers. The protocol was immunoSEQ multiplex PCR, while the TCRdb copy is restricted to in-frame clones and leaves out a portion. This repertoire shows a few hundred thousand clones, approximately 91% found once; its top ten account for roughly 1.6%. Each donor was nominally healthy when sampled (though unrecorded immune exposures were likely). The length of the CDR3 is 15 residues. Losses at the gene ends were 4 bases for V and 5 bases for J; bases not matched to a gene: 8. CDR1 and CDR2 (germline): SGHRS, YFSETQ. The receptor was derived from a girl aged 2 to 9 in good health and CMV-seronegative. V is TRBV5-1 and J is TRBJ2-5; TRBD2 agrees at 10 bases. The sequencing sample was made of PBMCs. CDR3 nucleotides: TGCGCCAGCAGCCCGTGGGGACTAGCGAGGGAGACCCAGTACTTC. Its translation is CASSPWGLARETQYF.